What follows are 7 T cell receptor beta chains derived from one specimen sequenced in a study of OX40 agonist ivuxolimab in advanced cancers. The protocol was immunoSEQ multiplex PCR, while the TCRdb copy is restricted to in-frame clones and leaves out a portion. The repertoire holds about 74,000 clones, with around nine tenths as singletons. The sample in question was CD4+ or CD8+ T cells sorted from blood, obtained in a trial of the OX40 agonist ivuxolimab. The receptors derive from an adult with an advanced solid tumor such as melanoma, head and neck, liver or kidney cancer.

The chain is built from TRBV5-5 and TRBJ2-2; weak D call: TRBD2 (6 bases). From germline, CDR1 is SGHKS and CDR2 YYEKEE (reference sequence). The CDR3 contains 16 residues. Trimming cost V 4 bases and J 6 bases, with 19 bases left between them. CDR3 residues: CASSMAAGTVAGELFF. In DNA, the CDR3 is TGTGCCAGCAGCATGGCGGCAGGGACTGTCGCCGGGGAGCTGTTTTTT.

The V gene is TRBV5-4, the J gene TRBJ2-1, with TRBD1 identical over 8 bases. With 0 bases clipped from V and 10 bases from J, the junction kept 6 bases outside the gene matches. Germline V gene sequence: CDR1 SGHNT, CDR2 YYREEE (reference sequence). The CDR3 loop spans 14 amino acids. The CDR3: CASSLGQGTSEQFF. The CDR3 region has the DNA TGTGCCAGCAGCTTGGGACAGGGGACGAGCGAGCAGTTCTTC.

The chain employs TRBV11-2 and TRBJ2-1, with 7 bases that match TRBD2. V lost 3 bases and J lost 1; bases outside the gene matches: 3. CDR1 is SGHAT and CDR2 is FQNNGV in the germline V gene. The CDR3 is 15 residues long. CDR3 amino acids: CASSLGGRSYNEQFF. In DNA form, the CDR3 reads TGTGCCAGCAGCTTGGGCGGGAGATCCTACAATGAGCAGTTCTTC.

J is TRBJ2-1 and V is TRBV7-2; no clear D. Trimming took 2 bases from V and 2 from J, leaving 10 bases between them. In germline, CDR1 is SGHTA, CDR2 FQGNSA. The CDR3 has 15 residues. The chain's CDR3 is CASSLRPATYNEQFF. In nucleotides, the CDR3 is TGTGCCAGCAGCTTACGACCAGCCACCTACAATGAGCAGTTCTTC.

This sequence joins TRBV9 and TRBJ2-1; 12 bases are shared with TRBD2. The CDR3 consists of 15 residues. Germline lookup yields CDR1 SGDLS and CDR2 YYNGEE. V was clipped by 4 bases and J by 5 bases; unmatched bases: 4. The CDR3, as DNA: TGTGCCAGCAGCCTTCTAGCGGGAGGGGACAATGAGCAGTTCTTC. It codes for CASSLLAGGDNEQFF.

This sequence joins TRBV11-2 and TRBJ2-1; 9 nucleotides line up with TRBD2. CDR1 is SGHAT, CDR2 FQNNGV, per germline. This CDR3 contains 15 residues. With 6 bases clipped from V and 7 bases from J, the junction kept 10 bases outside the gene matches. The CDR3 reads CASSLIAGARNEQFF. Written as DNA, the CDR3 is TGTGCCAGCAGTCTAATAGCGGGAGCACGGAATGAGCAGTTCTTC.

The chain links TRBV19 to TRBJ2-1; TRBD2 aligns across 11 bases. This CDR3 comprises 17 residues. The trim removed 5 bases at V and 0 bases at J, leaving 6 bases unmatched. Germline values: CDR1 LNHDA, CDR2 SQIVND (reference sequence). The CDR3 region is CASSLAGGIFSYNEQFF. CDR3 coding DNA: TGTGCCAGTAGTTTAGCGGGAGGGATTTTCTCCTACAATGAGCAGTTCTTC.